This TCR beta chain was profiled in a study of T cell responses to AZD1222 COVID-19 vaccine. On this clone: Sequence at one end of the junction differs from germline and may be a read error.

Germline-derived CDR1 and CDR2 are SGDLS and YYNGEE. This CDR3 has 11 amino acids. Clones were read by immunoSEQ multiplex PCR, and TCRdb kept only the in-frame ones, dropping some. The sample holds 200,000 or so clones, approximately 94% seen once. The sequenced sample was peripheral blood, obtained on day 0 of AZD1222 vaccination. The genes are TRBV9 and TRBJ2-1; D ambiguous. The sequence derives from an adult in good health. CDR3 in amino acids: CASSENKEQFF. CDR3 nucleotides: TGTGCCAGCAGCGAAAACAAAGAGCAGTTCTTC.